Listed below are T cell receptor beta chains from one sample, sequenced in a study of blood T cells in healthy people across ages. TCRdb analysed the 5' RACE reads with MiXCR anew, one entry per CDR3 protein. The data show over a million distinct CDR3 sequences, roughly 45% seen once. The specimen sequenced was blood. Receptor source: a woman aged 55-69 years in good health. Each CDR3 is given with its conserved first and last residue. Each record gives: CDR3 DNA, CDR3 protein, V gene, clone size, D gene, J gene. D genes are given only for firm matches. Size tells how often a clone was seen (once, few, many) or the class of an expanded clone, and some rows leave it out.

TGTGCCAGCACTCCGGGACTAGGATTGCCTGGGGCCAACGTCCTGACTTTC CASTPGLGLPGANVLTF TRBV28 NA TRBD2 TRBJ2-6
TGCGCCAGCAGCCACGGGACAGGGGCTAATGAAAAACTGTTTTTT CASSHGTGANEKLFF TRBV5-1 NA TRBD1 TRBJ1-4
TGCGCCAGCAGCTTGGTTGGAGTGGGACTAAATGCCTACGAGCAGTACTTC CASSLVGVGLNAYEQYF TRBV5-1 few TRBD2 TRBJ2-7
TGTGCCAGCAGTGGAGCTTACGAGCAGTTCTTC CASSGAYEQFF TRBV6-1 NA NA TRBJ2-1
TGTGCCAGCAGCGAATCTAGCGTAAGGACAGATACGCAGTATTTT CASSESSVRTDTQYF TRBV9 NA NA TRBJ2-3
TGCAGTGCCCGCGGACAGGGGGCATGGGTTGGTTCACCCCTCCACTTT CSARGQGAWVGSPLHF TRBV20-1 few TRBD1 TRBJ1-6
TGTGCCAGCAGTTCCCTCGGGACAGGGAACACTGAAGCTTTCTTT CASSSLGTGNTEAFF TRBV6-6 NA TRBD1 TRBJ1-1
TGTGCCAGCAGCTCCCGACAGGGCTCCACTGAAGCTTTCTTT CASSSRQGSTEAFF TRBV7-6 few TRBD1 TRBJ1-1
TGTGCCAGCAGTGACAGCTTCTCCTACAATGAGCAGTTCTTC CASSDSFSYNEQFF TRBV2 NA NA TRBJ2-1
TGTGCCAGCAGTTTACTACGGCCAAGATACCAAGAGACCCAGTACTTC CASSLLRPRYQETQYF TRBV27 NA NA TRBJ2-5
TGCAGCGTGGGACTAGCAGTCTCCTACAATGAGCAGTTCTTC CSVGLAVSYNEQFF TRBV29-1 NA TRBD2 TRBJ2-1
TGTGCCAGCAGAACCGACAGGGACTATGGCTACACCTTC CASRTDRDYGYTF TRBV5-6 NA TRBD1 TRBJ1-2
TGCAGTGCTCAAGCGGGGGGCAACTATGGCTACACCTTC CSAQAGGNYGYTF TRBV20-1 NA NA TRBJ1-2
TGTGCCAGCAGCCGGGAGGGTGATGGCTACACCTTC CASSREGDGYTF TRBV11-2 NA NA TRBJ1-2
TGCGCCAGCACTCGACAGGGAAAGTCACCCCTCCACTTT CASTRQGKSPLHF TRBV5-1 few TRBD1 TRBJ1-6
TGTGCCATCGGGACTTTCCCTCAAAGGGAGCAGTTCTTC CAIGTFPQREQFF TRBV10-3 NA NA TRBJ2-1
TGTGCCAGCAGACCTCTAGCGGGAGGGGGCGAGCAGTACTTC CASRPLAGGGEQYF TRBV12-3/TRBV12-4 few TRBD2 TRBJ2-7
TGTGCCAGCAGCCTCAAAATCCCCAAAATACTAGCGGGGAGACGTCAGTACTTC CASSLKIPKILAGRRQYF TRBV14 few TRBD2 TRBJ2-7
TGTGCCAGCAGTGAACTGGCAGGGGTCAACGAGCAGTACTTC CASSELAGVNEQYF TRBV2 NA NA TRBJ2-7
TGTGCCAGCAGGTCCCCCGGGGATACGCAGTATTTT CASRSPGDTQYF TRBV27 few NA TRBJ2-3
TGTGCCAGCAGTTGGGACAGGGGGCAAAGGGGCGGCTACACCTTC CASSWDRGQRGGYTF TRBV27 NA TRBD1 TRBJ1-2
TGTGCCACCAGTGGTGCGGGGCGGCCCCAGCATTTT CATSGAGRPQHF TRBV24-1 few NA TRBJ1-5
TGCAGTGCTCGCCGGGGGAGGGAAGAAAAACTGTTTTTT CSARRGREEKLFF TRBV20-1 few NA TRBJ1-4
TGTGCCAGCAGTGGTAGCGGGAGACTAAACGAGCAGTACTTC CASSGSGRLNEQYF TRBV6-1 NA TRBD2 TRBJ2-7
TGTGCCAGCAGTTACGAGGGAGGGGGGGACATTCAGTACTTC CASSYEGGGDIQYF TRBV6-5 many NA TRBJ2-4
TGCAGTGCCTCCGGGACTAGCGGGCCCTCGGAAGGAGAGACCCAGTACTTC CSASGTSGPSEGETQYF TRBV20-1 NA TRBD2 TRBJ2-5
TGCGCCAGCAGCCAAGATCGTGCTAGCGTCTACGAGCAGTACTTC CASSQDRASVYEQYF TRBV4-3 NA NA TRBJ2-7
TGTGCCAGCAGCTCGGCTAGCGGGAGAAGAGGAGAGACCCAGTACTTC CASSSASGRRGETQYF TRBV7-2 few TRBD2 TRBJ2-5
TGTGCCAGCAGTTACGAGGGCTCCTATAATTCACCCCTCCACTTT CASSYEGSYNSPLHF TRBV6-5 few NA TRBJ1-6
TGCAGTGCTAGGAGCATAAGGTTTTTAATGAACGAGCAGTACTTC CSARSIRFLMNEQYF TRBV20-1 NA NA TRBJ2-7
TGCAGCGTTGCGACTAGCGGGGCCTACGAGCAGTACTTC CSVATSGAYEQYF TRBV29-1 NA TRBD2 TRBJ2-7
TGTGCCAGCAGCTTAGGACCAAGGGGCTACACCTTC CASSLGPRGYTF TRBV7-9 NA NA TRBJ1-2
TGTGCCAGCAGCTCTGTCGACAGTCCTCGTTACGAGCAGTACTTC CASSSVDSPRYEQYF TRBV6-6 NA NA TRBJ2-7
TGTGCCAGCAGTTACGCGTCCGGGAATCAGCCCCAGCATTTT CASSYASGNQPQHF TRBV6-2/TRBV6-3 NA NA TRBJ1-5
TGCGCCAGCTCCTGGACTAGCGGGTTAGATACGCAGTATTTT CASSWTSGLDTQYF TRBV10-2 few TRBD2 TRBJ2-3
TGCGCCAGCAGCCAAGTCGTCTGGACAGGACAAGAGACCCAGTACTTC CASSQVVWTGQETQYF TRBV4-1 few TRBD1 TRBJ2-5
TGTGCCAGCAGCTTCACTCCAGGGGGCTCGGGGACCCAGTACTTC CASSFTPGGSGTQYF TRBV5-5 NA TRBD1 TRBJ2-5
TGCGCCAGCAGCCGCTCACAGGGGCAAGAGACCCAGTACTTC CASSRSQGQETQYF TRBV5-1 NA TRBD1 TRBJ2-5
TGTGCCAGCAGTTTGTTAGGGGCGAGGGCCACAGATACGCAGTATTTT CASSLLGARATDTQYF TRBV28 once NA TRBJ2-3
TGTGCCAGCAGTGCACCGAGACAGGGGACTAACTATGGCTACACCTTC CASSAPRQGTNYGYTF TRBV28 NA TRBD1 TRBJ1-2
TGTGTCAGCACCAATGCCGGTAGCGGGATCTCGAATGAGCAGTTCTTC CVSTNAGSGISNEQFF TRBV6-2/TRBV6-3 NA TRBD2 TRBJ2-1